The 32 T cell receptor beta chains in this list originate from one sample, sequenced in a study of T-cell reconstitution after alpha-beta-depleted transplantation in children. Preparing the TCRbeta library involved the use of unique molecular identifiers. TCRdb reanalysed the PCR reads using MiXCR and keeps one entry per CDR3 protein. The sample records 83,000 or so distinct CDR3 sequences, more than 7% being singletons. Sequencing was performed on PBMCs from the stem cell graft donor, taken from the stem cell graft. Receptors originate from a human donor who donated a stem cell graft to a child with congenital amegakaryocytic thrombocytopenia.

This clonotype was detected ten times or more. Here the CDR3 DNA reads TGTGCCAGCAGCGTAAGCAGCAATCAGCCCCAGCATTTT. As protein: CASSVSSNQPQHF. The J gene is TRBJ1-5, the V gene TRBV9; D remains unclear. Germline V lookup: CDR1 SGDLS, CDR2 YYNGEE. CDR3 length: 13 residues. The V end lost 1 base, the J end lost 1 base, and 3 bases lay between the germline ends.

This clonotype was found many times. This chain links TRBV7-8 with TRBJ1-5; D unresolved. Germline assignment: CDR1 SGHVS and CDR2 FQNEAQ. The CDR3 runs to 16 residues. V lost 2 bases and J 5 bases, leaving 16 bases between the germline ends. CDR3 in amino acids: CASSLSLFREYQPQHF. CDR3 DNA: TGTGCCAGCAGCTTAAGCTTATTCCGGGAATATCAGCCCCAGCATTTT.

This clonotype was recorded at least ten times. This chain uses TRBV4-1 with TRBJ1-5, with D possibly TRBD1 on 5 matching bases. The germline gives CDR1 MGHRA, CDR2 YSYEKL. Trimming removed 5 bases at V and 9 bases at J, with 14 bases between. This CDR3 is built from 13 residues. CDR3 protein: CASSRDGVRPQHF. The DNA for the CDR3 is TGCGCCAGCAGCAGGGACGGGGTTCGGCCCCAGCATTTT.

This clonotype was recorded many times. The rearrangement uses TRBV3-1 and TRBJ1-2; D remains unclear. CDR1 LGHDT and CDR2 YNNKEL come from the germline V gene (reference sequence). The CDR3 totals 12 residues. Trimming removed 0 bases at V and 6 bases at J, with 5 bases between. CDR3 DNA sequence: TGTGCCAGCAGCCAAGACGTGGATGGCTACACCTTC. Encoded protein: CASSQDVDGYTF.

This clonotype was detected ten times or more. The chain links TRBV29-1 to TRBJ2-3; 9 bases fit TRBD2. In germline, CDR1 is SQVTM, CDR2 ANQGSEA. The V and J ends lost 1 base and 1 base, in that order; junction bases with no gene match: 6. The CDR3 contains 16 residues. The CDR3 loop is CSVEGREGHGTDTQYF. The CDR3 region has the DNA TGCAGCGTTGAAGGGCGGGAGGGCCACGGCACAGATACGCAGTATTTT.

This clonotype has ten or more counts. This sequence joins TRBV18 and TRBJ2-5; 8 nucleotides match TRBD1. Germline CDR1 is KGHSH and CDR2 is LQKENI. The J segment lost 9 bases and the V segment lost 0 bases, leaving 6 bases of the junction unmatched. CDR3 length: 14 residues. The CDR3 nucleotides are TGTGCCAGCTCACCACCGGGGACAGGATCGGCCCAGTACTTC. Protein: CASSPPGTGSAQYF.

This clonotype was found many times. The rearrangement links TRBV11-2 to TRBJ1-2; possibly TRBD1 for D (5 bases). The germline V gene encodes CDR1 SGHAT and CDR2 FQNNGV. With 0 bases removed from V and 6 bases from J, the gap between germline ends came to 8 bases. The CDR3 loop spans 13 amino acids. Here the CDR3 reads CASSLDRTNGYTF. The DNA of the CDR3 is TGTGCCAGCAGCTTAGATCGGACAAATGGCTACACCTTC.

Ten or more counts support this clonotype. The chain employs TRBV20-1 and TRBJ1-1, with a weak D call TRBD1 (5 bases). Trimming shortened V by 5 bases and J by 1 base, and 17 bases separated the two germline ends. The CDR3 is made up of 15 amino acids. Per the germline V gene, CDR1 is DFQATT and CDR2 is SNEGSKA (reference sequence). CDR3 sequence: CSAHGGGAKNTEAFF. The CDR3 DNA reads as TGCAGTGCTCATGGGGGAGGGGCGAAGAACACTGAAGCTTTCTTT.

This clonotype was seen at least ten times. This sequence joins TRBV7-6 and TRBJ2-5; TRBD1 matches 10 bases. V trimming: 6 bases; J trimming: 0 bases; junction bases outside the gene matches: 7. The CDR3 contains 16 residues. From germline, CDR1 is SGHVS and CDR2 FNYEAQ. The CDR3 reads CASRSGQGGYQETQYF. The CDR3 nucleotides read TGTGCCAGCAGGTCTGGACAGGGGGGGTACCAAGAGACCCAGTACTTC.

This clonotype was counted at least ten times. The chain uses TRBV5-1 and TRBJ1-6, with D tentatively TRBD1 (6 bases). The CDR3 sequence is 15 residues long. Germline V lookup: CDR1 SGHRS, CDR2 YFSETQ. Trimming took off 1 base at V and 7 bases at J, with 12 bases between the two ends. The CDR3 region has the DNA TGCGCCAGCAGCTTGCGGGGGCAGGGGAATTCACCCCTCCACTTT. Translating gives CASSLRGQGNSPLHF.

This clonotype has ten or more counts. The chain is built from TRBV4-1 and TRBJ2-7; the D is unclear. The germline V and J ends were trimmed by 2 bases and 0 bases, with 14 bases remaining between them. CDR1 MGHRA and CDR2 YSYEKL come from the germline V gene. The CDR3 is made up of 16 amino acids. The CDR3 region has the DNA TGCGCCAGCAGCCAATTCGATGCGAGTCCCTCCTACGAGCAGTACTTC. Amino acids: CASSQFDASPSYEQYF.

This clonotype appeared many times. The chain couples TRBV5-1 to TRBJ2-7, with 7 bases lining up with TRBD1. The germline CDR1 and CDR2 sequences are SGHRS and YFSETQ. The V gene end was trimmed by 5 bases and the J gene end by 3 bases; junction bases not matched to a gene: 5. The CDR3 has 13 amino acids. In nucleotides, the CDR3 is TGCGCCAGCAGAGCCGGGACAGACTACGAGCAGTACTTC. Encoded protein: CASRAGTDYEQYF.

This clonotype was counted at least ten times. This rearrangement joins TRBV5-1 to TRBJ1-2; unclear D gene. Trimming stripped 4 bases from V and 4 bases from J, with 8 bases between. The CDR3 runs 12 residues. The V gene's germline CDR1 is SGHRS and CDR2 YFSETQ. CDR3 sequence (DNA): TGCGCCAGCAGCCGAGACCGCTATGGCTACACCTTC. Its translation is CASSRDRYGYTF.

This clonotype appeared many times. The chain links TRBV28 to TRBJ2-1; 9 nucleotides line up with TRBD2. The CDR3 is 16 residues long. From germline, CDR1 is MDHEN and CDR2 SYDVKM. Germline trimming cut 2 bases from V and 0 bases from J; bases unmatched to any gene: 2. In nucleotides, the CDR3 is TGTGCCAGCAGTTTACTAGCGGGACGCTCCTACAATGAGCAGTTCTTC. Amino acid sequence: CASSLLAGRSYNEQFF.

This clonotype was counted at least ten times. This chain uses TRBV7-2 with TRBJ2-1; no clear D. Germline CDR1 SGHTA, CDR2 FQGNSA. The CDR3 has 15 amino acids. V lost 1 base and J 3 bases, leaving 10 bases between the germline ends. CDR3 in DNA: TGTGCCAGCAGCTTAGAGGCGGAAGTCTACAATGAGCAGTTCTTC. Translating it yields CASSLEAEVYNEQFF.

This CDR3 reads CASSQARRADTQYF. The CDR3 DNA sequence: TGTGCCAGCAGCCAAGCCCGCAGAGCGGATACGCAGTATTTT. The rearrangement uses TRBV14 and TRBJ2-3, with D uncertain. The CDR3 runs to 14 residues. V lost 1 base and J lost 6, with 11 bases in between. Germline V lookup: CDR1 SGHDN, CDR2 FVKESK. Variable domain in full (rest from reference TRBV14 and TRBJ2-3): EAGVTQFPSHSVIEKGQTVTLRCDPISGHDNLYWYRRVMGKEIKFLLHFVKESKQDESGMPNNRFLAERTGGTYSTLKVQPAELEDSGVYFCASSQARRADTQYFGPGTRLTVL.

This chain joins TRBV18 and TRBJ1-1, with D maybe TRBD1 (6 bases). This CDR3 contains 16 residues. Germline lookup yields CDR1 KGHSH and CDR2 LQKENI. V shed 2 bases and J shed 1 base, with 14 bases lying between them. Here the CDR3 DNA reads TGTGCCAGCTCACCAAGGGGGGGGGGAGAGAACACTGAAGCTTTCTTT. Its translation: CASSPRGGGENTEAFF. Full variable domain (remainder filled in from reference TRBV18 and TRBJ1-1): NAGVMQNPRHLVRRRGQEARLRCSPMKGHSHVYWYRQLPEEGLKFMVYLQKENIIDESGMPKERFSAEFPKEGPSILRIQQVVRGDSAAYFCASSPRGGGENTEAFFGQGTRLTVV.

This clonotype was recorded at least ten times. The V call is TRBV25-1, the J call TRBJ2-1; D gene ambiguous. With 4 bases removed from V and 7 bases from J, the gap between germline ends came to 17 bases. The V gene's germline CDR1 is MGHDK and CDR2 SYGVNS. CDR3 length equals 15 residues. CDR3 sequence: CASSGPAGRENEQFF. In DNA, the CDR3 is TGTGCCAGCAGTGGTCCCGCAGGAAGGGAAAATGAGCAGTTCTTC.

Ten or more counts support this clonotype. The chain is built from TRBV20-1 and TRBJ1-5; D might be TRBD1 (5 bases). CDR3 size: 14 residues. Trimming pared 6 bases from V and 1 base from J, leaving 13 bases between. Germline V gives CDR1 DFQATT, CDR2 SNEGSKA (reference sequence). Written as DNA, the CDR3 is TGCAGTGCGGCAAAAGGGGCGAGCAATCAGCCCCAGCATTTT. As protein: CSAAKGASNQPQHF.

This clonotype was seen many times. The V gene is TRBV20-1, the J gene TRBJ2-5; TRBD2 aligns across 11 bases. V shed 5 bases and J 2 bases; nucleotides not matched to a gene: 4. The CDR3 length is 14 residues. Germline values: CDR1 DFQATT, CDR2 SNEGSKA (reference sequence). The CDR3 loop is CSAFSGRVQETQYF. CDR3 nucleotides: TGCAGTGCTTTTAGCGGGAGGGTTCAAGAGACCCAGTACTTC.

This clonotype has at least ten counts. The chain is built from TRBV11-2 and TRBJ2-1; the D call may be TRBD1 or TRBD2 (5 bases each). The CDR3 covers 13 residues. Germline V CDR1 and CDR2: SGHAT, FQNNGV. The V gene lost 0 bases and the J gene lost 9 bases, with 9 bases spanning the gap. Here the CDR3 reads CASSLDPGTEQFF. Written as DNA, the CDR3 is TGTGCCAGCAGCTTAGATCCTGGGACTGAGCAGTTCTTC.

The chain uses TRBV5-1 and TRBJ1-5, with a tentative D call TRBD1 (6 bases). V lost 0 bases and J 5 bases, leaving 12 bases between the germline ends. Per germline, CDR1 SGHRS and CDR2 YFSETQ. The CDR3 contains 15 residues. The CDR3 is CASSLAGQGHQPQHF. The CDR3 coding sequence is TGCGCCAGCAGCTTGGCCGGTCAGGGGCATCAGCCCCAGCATTTT. The variable domain in full, with the rest retrieved from reference TRBV5-1 and TRBJ1-5, is KAGVTQTPRYLIKTRGQQVTLSCSPISGHRSVSWYQQTPGQGLQFLFEYFSETQRNKGNFPGRFSGRQFSNSRSEMNVSTLELGDSALYLCASSLAGQGHQPQHFGDGTRLSIL.

This clonotype was counted between two and nine times. The genes are TRBV3-1 and TRBJ2-7; D is perhaps TRBD1 or TRBD2 (6 bases each). The CDR3 runs 15 residues. V shed 11 bases and J shed 4 bases, with 24 bases lying between them. Germline V gene sequence: CDR1 LGHDT, CDR2 YNNKEL (reference sequence). DNA for the CDR3: TGTGCCTCCTCCAAACCCGGGACTGGGACATACGAGCAGTACTTC. Amino acid sequence: CASSKPGTGTYEQYF.

This clonotype showed up many times. The J gene is TRBJ2-1, the V gene TRBV28; the D is unclear. Germline-derived CDR1 and CDR2 are MDHEN and SYDVKM. This CDR3 has 11 residues. The V gene lost 6 bases and the J gene lost 10 bases, with 10 bases spanning the gap. This CDR3 is CASSLIGEQFF. The CDR3 region has the DNA TGTGCCAGCAGCCTAATAGGGGAGCAGTTCTTC.

This clonotype has a count of ten or more. The CDR3: CSVEDPYEQYF. CDR3 DNA: TGCAGCGTTGAAGATCCGTACGAGCAGTACTTC. This chain joins TRBV29-1 and TRBJ2-7; no definite D call. Deletions cut 0 bases from V and 4 bases from J, with 4 bases between. This CDR3 is 11 amino acids long. Germline CDR1 and CDR2: SQVTM and ANQGSEA.

This clonotype was detected ten times or more. The V and J genes are TRBV11-2 and TRBJ2-2; 9 bases fit TRBD2. Germline assignment: CDR1 SGHAT and CDR2 FQNNGV. CDR3 length: 16 amino acids. J was trimmed by 3 bases and V by 1 base; bases with no gene match: 3. The CDR3 sequence: CASSLVAGDYTGELFF. In nucleotides, the CDR3 is TGTGCCAGCAGCTTAGTAGCGGGAGATTACACCGGGGAGCTGTTTTTT.

V is TRBV5-1 and J is TRBJ2-1; 8 nucleotides align to TRBD2. The CDR3 is 13 residues long. V trimming: 0 bases; J trimming: 14 bases; junction bases outside the gene matches: 7. The germline gives CDR1 SGHRS, CDR2 YFSETQ. DNA of the CDR3: TGCGCCAGCAGCTTGGATCCTAGCGGGCCTGAGTTCTTC. It translates to CASSLDPSGPEFF. Variable domain in full (rest from reference TRBV5-1 and TRBJ2-1): KAGVTQTPRYLIKTRGQQVTLSCSPISGHRSVSWYQQTPGQGLQFLFEYFSETQRNKGNFPGRFSGRQFSNSRSEMNVSTLELGDSALYLCASSLDPSGPEFFGPGTRLTVL.

This clonotype was counted at least ten times. This sequence joins TRBV7-2 and TRBJ2-5, with D uncertain. CDR3 length equals 12 residues. Trimming took off 0 bases at V and 4 bases at J, with 3 bases between the two ends. Germline lookup yields CDR1 SGHTA and CDR2 FQGNSA. The CDR3 DNA is TGTGCCAGCAGCTTAGCCTTAGAGACCCAGTACTTC. Translation gives CASSLALETQYF.

This clonotype was counted at least ten times. V and J are TRBV10-3 and TRBJ2-7; D uncertain. This CDR3 comprises 11 residues. The V end was cut by 0 bases, the J end by 6 bases, with 3 bases between. The germline V gene has CDR1 ENHRY and CDR2 SYGVKD. CDR3 coding DNA: TGTGCCATCAGTGAGTCATTCGAGCAGTACTTC. Translation gives CAISESFEQYF.

This clonotype showed up many times. V is TRBV21-1 and J is TRBJ1-2; TRBD1 is taken as the D call from the table, unchecked against the DNA. TRBV21-1 is a pseudogene. The CDR3 loop spans 18 amino acids. This CDR3 is CASSPRGQGRTWNYGYTF. The DNA for the CDR3 is TGTGCCAGCAGCCCCCGGGGACAGGGAAGGACTTGGAACTATGGCTACACCTTC.

This clonotype was counted at least ten times. The J gene is TRBJ1-1, the V gene TRBV7-8; TRBD1 aligns across 9 bases. V dropped 3 bases and J dropped 8; count of bases not matched to a gene: 4. Germline V gene lookup returns CDR1 SGHVS and CDR2 FQNEAQ. The length of the CDR3 is 13 residues. CDR3 sequence: CASSFGQGTEAFF. In nucleotides, the CDR3 is TGTGCCAGCAGCTTCGGACAGGGGACCGAAGCTTTCTTT. Full variable domain (rest looked up from reference TRBV7-8 and TRBJ1-1): GAGVSQSPRYKVAKRGQDVALRCDPISGHVSLFWYQQALGQGPEFLTYFQNEAQLDKSGLPSDRFFAERPEGSVSTLKIQRTQQEDSAVYLCASSFGQGTEAFFGQGTRLTVV.

In this sample, this clonotype turned up many times. The chain combines TRBV7-2 with TRBJ2-7, with D possibly being TRBD1 (5 bases). The CDR3 is 13 amino acids. Looked up from germline, CDR1 is SGHTA and CDR2 is FQGNSA. V was clipped by 5 bases and J by 5 bases, with 13 bases between them. This chain's CDR3 is CASSHRGNHEQYF. CDR3 nucleotides: TGTGCCAGCAGCCATAGGGGAAACCACGAGCAGTACTTC.